The clone carrying this T cell receptor beta chain was counted many times. The antigen is unknown. Genomic DNA served as the source from which two-round multiplex PCR generated TCR beta CDR3 amplicons. Primers specific to each TRBV and TRBJ gene were used in first-round PCR. TCRdb itself ran the multiplex PCR reads through MiXCR, one entry per CDR3 protein. The sample contains about 25,000 distinct CDR3 sequences, under 40% of which appear only once. These data come from a study of prognosis after radiotherapy for stage I lung cancer. Study overall: Early 2018 to early 2019 saw enrollment of stage I non-small cell lung cancer patients. None of the non-small cell lung cancer patients was considered medically operable. Among roughly seven patients the tumors were squamous cell carcinoma, and among about a dozen they were adenocarcinoma. Study conclusions and caveats: Shannon entropy after stereotactic body radiation therapy was lower in patients who developed distant metastases.

Germline CDR1 SGHRS, CDR2 YFSETQ. The CDR3 sequence is 15 residues long. Between the trimmed V and J ends, which lost 4 bases and 5 bases, there was a span of 19 bases. Sequenced here: PBMCs, sampled before or after stereotactic body radiation therapy (not recorded which). The sequence was obtained from a donor of 50 years or more with non-small cell lung cancer. The chain is built from TRBV5-1 and TRBJ2-7; unclear D gene. The CDR3 bases are TGCGCCAGCAGCCTTGTCGGTCCCAGTGGGAACGAGCAGTACTTC. Translating it yields CASSLVGPSGNEQYF.